The clone carrying this T cell receptor (beta chain) has a single count. What it recognizes is unknown. This entry belongs to a study of T cell clonotyping in hematopoietic cell transplantation. Some clones are missing from TCRdb's copy, which holds only in-frame ones; the method was immunoSEQ multiplex PCR. The table includes roughly 1,200 clones, around 97% detected once. Recipient blood drawn about 28 days pretransplant and days 30, 100, 180 after. Study-wide points: Few recipient clonotypes overlapped donors; over 97% were de novo at given depth. After transplant, recipient diversity fell while pathologically expanded clonotypes grew through day 180.

V dropped 0 bases and J dropped 4 bases, with 7 bases sitting between them. This CDR3 has 13 amino acids. CDR1 is SGHRS and CDR2 is YFSETQ in the germline V gene. The sample here was PBMCs, taken 180 days after allogeneic stem cell transplant. This receptor was obtained from a male patient aged 50 or older who had an allogeneic stem cell transplant from a related donor, so the T cells may come from the graft donor. Some clones in this sample may be carry-over from other donors' samples. This chain uses TRBV5-1 with TRBJ1-1; D call uncertain. CDR3: CASSLVGSTEAFF. The CDR3, as DNA: TGCGCCAGCAGCTTGGTGGGTTCCACTGAAGCTTTCTTT. Variable domain in full (rest from reference TRBV5-1 and TRBJ1-1): KAGVTQTPRYLIKTRGQQVTLSCSPISGHRSVSWYQQTPGQGLQFLFEYFSETQRNKGNFPGRFSGRQFSNSRSEMNVSTLELGDSALYLCASSLVGSTEAFFGQGTRLTVV.